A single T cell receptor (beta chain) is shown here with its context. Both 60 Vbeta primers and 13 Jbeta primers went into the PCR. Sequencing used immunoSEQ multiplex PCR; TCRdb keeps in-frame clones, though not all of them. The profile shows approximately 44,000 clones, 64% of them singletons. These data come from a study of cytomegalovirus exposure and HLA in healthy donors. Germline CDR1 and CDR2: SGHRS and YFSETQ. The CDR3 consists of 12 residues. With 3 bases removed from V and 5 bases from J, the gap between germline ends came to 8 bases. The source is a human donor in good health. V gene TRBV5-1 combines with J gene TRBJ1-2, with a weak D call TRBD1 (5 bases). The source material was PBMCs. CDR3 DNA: TGCGCCAGCAGCTCCGGGGGGTATGGCTACACCTTC. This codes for CASSSGGYGYTF.